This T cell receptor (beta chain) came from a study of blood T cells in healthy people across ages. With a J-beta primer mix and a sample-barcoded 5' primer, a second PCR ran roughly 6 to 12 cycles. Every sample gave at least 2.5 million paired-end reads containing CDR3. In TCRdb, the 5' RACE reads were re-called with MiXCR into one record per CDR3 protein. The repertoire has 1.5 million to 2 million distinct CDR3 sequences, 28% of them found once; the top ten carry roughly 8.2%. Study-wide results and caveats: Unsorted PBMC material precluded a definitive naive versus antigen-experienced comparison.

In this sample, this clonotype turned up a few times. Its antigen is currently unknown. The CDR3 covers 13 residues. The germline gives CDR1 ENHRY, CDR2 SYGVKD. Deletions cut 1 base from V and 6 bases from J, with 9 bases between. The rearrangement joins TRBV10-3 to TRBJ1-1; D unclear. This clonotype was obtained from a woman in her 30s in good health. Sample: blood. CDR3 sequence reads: CAISEFEGAEAFF. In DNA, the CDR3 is TGTGCCATCAGTGAGTTCGAGGGCGCTGAAGCTTTCTTT.